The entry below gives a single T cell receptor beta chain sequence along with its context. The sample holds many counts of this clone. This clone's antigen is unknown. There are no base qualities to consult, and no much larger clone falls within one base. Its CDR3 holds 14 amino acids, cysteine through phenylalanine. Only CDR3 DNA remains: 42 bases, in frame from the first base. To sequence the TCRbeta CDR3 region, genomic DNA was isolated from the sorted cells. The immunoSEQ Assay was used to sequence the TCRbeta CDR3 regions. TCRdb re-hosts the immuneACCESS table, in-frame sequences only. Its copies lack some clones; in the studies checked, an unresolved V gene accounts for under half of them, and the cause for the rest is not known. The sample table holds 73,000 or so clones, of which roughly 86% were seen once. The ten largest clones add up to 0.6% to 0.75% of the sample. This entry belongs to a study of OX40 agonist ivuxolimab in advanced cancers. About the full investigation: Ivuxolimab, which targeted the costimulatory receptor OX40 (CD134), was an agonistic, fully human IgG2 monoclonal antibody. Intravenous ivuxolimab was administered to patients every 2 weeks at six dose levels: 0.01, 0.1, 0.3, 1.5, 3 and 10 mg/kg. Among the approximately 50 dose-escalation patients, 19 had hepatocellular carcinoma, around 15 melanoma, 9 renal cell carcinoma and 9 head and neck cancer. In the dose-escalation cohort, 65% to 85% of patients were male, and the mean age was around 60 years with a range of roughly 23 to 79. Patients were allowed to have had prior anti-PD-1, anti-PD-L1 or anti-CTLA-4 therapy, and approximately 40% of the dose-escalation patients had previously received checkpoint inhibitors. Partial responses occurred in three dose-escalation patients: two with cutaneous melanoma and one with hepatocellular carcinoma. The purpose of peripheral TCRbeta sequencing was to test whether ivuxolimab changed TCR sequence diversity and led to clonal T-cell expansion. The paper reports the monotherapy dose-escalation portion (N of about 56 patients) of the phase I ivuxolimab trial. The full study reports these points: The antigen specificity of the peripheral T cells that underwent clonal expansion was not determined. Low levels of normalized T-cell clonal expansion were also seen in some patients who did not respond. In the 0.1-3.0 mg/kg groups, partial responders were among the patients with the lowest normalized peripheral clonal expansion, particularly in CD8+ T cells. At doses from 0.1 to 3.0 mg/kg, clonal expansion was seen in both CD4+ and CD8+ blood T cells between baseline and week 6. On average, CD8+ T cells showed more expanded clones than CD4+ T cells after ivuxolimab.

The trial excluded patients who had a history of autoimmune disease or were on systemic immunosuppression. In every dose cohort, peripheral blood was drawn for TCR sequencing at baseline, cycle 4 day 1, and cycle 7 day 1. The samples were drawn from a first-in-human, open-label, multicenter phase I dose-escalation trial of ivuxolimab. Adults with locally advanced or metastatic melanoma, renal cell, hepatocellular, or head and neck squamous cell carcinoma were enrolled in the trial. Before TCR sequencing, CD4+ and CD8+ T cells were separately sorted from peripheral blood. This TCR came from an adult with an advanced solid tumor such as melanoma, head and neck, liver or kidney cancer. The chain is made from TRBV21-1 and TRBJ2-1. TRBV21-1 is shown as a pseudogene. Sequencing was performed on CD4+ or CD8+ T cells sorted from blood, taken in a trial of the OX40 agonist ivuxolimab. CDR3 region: CATYRLLNGVEQFF. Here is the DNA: TGTGCCACGTACCGACTTCTTAATGGGGTTGAGCAGTTCTTC.